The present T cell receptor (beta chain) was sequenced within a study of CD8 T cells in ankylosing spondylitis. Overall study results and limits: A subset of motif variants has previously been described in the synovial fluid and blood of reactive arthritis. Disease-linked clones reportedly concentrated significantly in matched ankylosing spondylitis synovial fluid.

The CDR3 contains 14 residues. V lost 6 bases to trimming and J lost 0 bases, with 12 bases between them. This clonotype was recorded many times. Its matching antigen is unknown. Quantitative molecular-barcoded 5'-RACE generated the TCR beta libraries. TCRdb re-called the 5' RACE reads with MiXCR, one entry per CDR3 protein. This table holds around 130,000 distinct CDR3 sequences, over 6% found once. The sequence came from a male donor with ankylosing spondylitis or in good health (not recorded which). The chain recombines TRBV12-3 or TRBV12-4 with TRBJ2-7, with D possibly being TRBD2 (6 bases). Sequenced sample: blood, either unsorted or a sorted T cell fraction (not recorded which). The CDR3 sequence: CASRRDVSSYEQYF. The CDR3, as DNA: TGTGCCAGCAGGCGGGACGTGAGCTCCTACGAGCAGTACTTC.